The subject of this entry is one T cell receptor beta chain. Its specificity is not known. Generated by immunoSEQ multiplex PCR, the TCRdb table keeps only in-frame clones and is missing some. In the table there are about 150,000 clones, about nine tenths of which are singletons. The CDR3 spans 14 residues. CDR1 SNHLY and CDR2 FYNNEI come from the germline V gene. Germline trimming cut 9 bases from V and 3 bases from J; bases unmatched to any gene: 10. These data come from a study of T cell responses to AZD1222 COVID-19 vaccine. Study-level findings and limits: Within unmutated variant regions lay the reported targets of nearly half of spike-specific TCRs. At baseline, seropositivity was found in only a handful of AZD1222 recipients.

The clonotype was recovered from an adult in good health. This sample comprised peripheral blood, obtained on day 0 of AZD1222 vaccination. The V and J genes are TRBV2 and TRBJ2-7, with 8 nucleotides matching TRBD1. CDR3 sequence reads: CASRPRDRSYEQYF. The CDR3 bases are TGTGCCAGTAGACCCCGGGACAGGAGCTACGAGCAGTACTTC.